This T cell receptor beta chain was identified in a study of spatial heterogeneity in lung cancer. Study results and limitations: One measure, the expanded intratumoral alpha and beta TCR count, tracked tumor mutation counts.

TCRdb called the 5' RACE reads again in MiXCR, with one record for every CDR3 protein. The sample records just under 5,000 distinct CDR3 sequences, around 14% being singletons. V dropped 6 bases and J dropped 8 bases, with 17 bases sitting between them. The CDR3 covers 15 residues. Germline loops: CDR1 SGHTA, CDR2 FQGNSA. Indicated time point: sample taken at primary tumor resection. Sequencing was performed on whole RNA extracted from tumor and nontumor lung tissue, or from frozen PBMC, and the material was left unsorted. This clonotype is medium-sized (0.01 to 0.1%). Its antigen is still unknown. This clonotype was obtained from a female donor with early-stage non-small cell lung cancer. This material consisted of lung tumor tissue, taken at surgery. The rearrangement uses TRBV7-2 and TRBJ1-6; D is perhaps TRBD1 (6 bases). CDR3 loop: CASRPKGGGDSPLHF. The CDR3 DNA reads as TGTGCCAGCAGACCCAAGGGGGGAGGAGATTCACCCCTCCACTTT.